A selection of T cell receptor beta chains follows, all from one sample in a study of identical twins' blood T cells. One entry per CDR3 protein, called by TCRdb with MiXCR from the 5' RACE reads. This table holds 350,000 to 400,000 distinct CDR3 sequences, about 28% found once. The sequencing sample was made of PBMCs. The receptors stem from a woman aged 18-55 years in good health. Each CDR3 is given with its conserved first and last residue. D genes are given only for firm matches. For some rows the clone size is stated as once, few or many, or as a class when expanded; others skip it.

D	length	V	J	size	CDR3
-	15	TRBV7-6	TRBJ1-1	-	CASSLALTLNTEAFF
-	14	TRBV7-9	TRBJ1-2	-	CASSTGRAVYGYTF
TRBD1	16	TRBV9	TRBJ1-1	-	CASSAWTTGVNTEAFF
-	16	TRBV2	TRBJ1-1	-	CASIISSGRMNTEAFF
-	11	TRBV29-1	TRBJ1-2	few	CSVSISYGYTF
-	13	TRBV2	TRBJ1-1	many	CASTMTLNTEAFF
-	15	TRBV7-9	TRBJ1-1	few	CASSLDRLLNTEAFF
-	16	TRBV19	TRBJ2-2	-	CASSITRVFGTGELFF
TRBD1	15	TRBV11-2	TRBJ2-1	-	CASSLVRGLINEQFF
TRBD1	15	TRBV20-1	TRBJ1-3	-	CSATPGTGTGNTIYF
TRBD1	14	TRBV7-6	TRBJ1-6	-	CASSRQGLNSPLHF
-	15	TRBV5-1	TRBJ2-1	-	CASSSSVSSYNEQFF
-	13	TRBV5-5	TRBJ2-1	few	CASSLVGVHEQFF
-	14	TRBV10-2	TRBJ2-7	many	CASSEAYRNYEQYF
-	15	TRBV7-6	TRBJ1-5	-	CASSPVVTGGQPQHF
-	14	TRBV18	TRBJ1-1	-	CASSPRSGVTEAFF
-	16	TRBV19	TRBJ1-5	-	CASSMGISRANQPQHF
-	15	TRBV5-1	TRBJ2-7	few	CASSRSSLHSYEQYF
TRBD2	18	TRBV28	TRBJ2-4	few	CASSLYLRPSGTKNIQYF
TRBD2	18	TRBV9	TRBJ2-1	-	CASSAGTSGGAPYNEQFF
-	13	TRBV20-1	TRBJ1-5	many	CSASLSGNQPQHF
TRBD1	16	TRBV20-1	TRBJ2-1	-	CSARDSGTGEGDEQFF
-	13	TRBV20-1	TRBJ1-2	-	CSATDMSIGGYTF
-	13	TRBV6-5	TRBJ2-1	few	CASSYSKSSRGFF
-	16	TRBV6-5	TRBJ2-3	few	CASSYHTTTVTDTQYF
-	13	TRBV19	TRBJ1-2	-	CASSISGNYGYTF
-	14	TRBV9	TRBJ1-1	few	CASSVVQKNTEAFF
-	15	TRBV6-5	TRBJ1-3	-	CASSYVRDSGNTIYF
-	15	TRBV9	TRBJ2-2	-	CASSVGSVGTGKLFF
-	14	TRBV3-1	TRBJ1-3	many	CASSQVGSGNTIYF
-	16	TRBV4-3	TRBJ2-7	-	CASSQDSTLASYEQYF
-	11	TRBV10-3	TRBJ2-7	-	CAISSSYEQYF
-	14	TRBV7-2	TRBJ1-3	-	CASSLDYRGNTIYF
TRBD2	16	TRBV20-1	TRBJ2-1	-	CSATLPSGSSYNEQFF
-	12	TRBV12-3/TRBV12-4	TRBJ1-1	few	CASSFANTEAFF
-	12	TRBV11-2	TRBJ1-1	many	CASSNSATEAFF
-	15	TRBV20-1	TRBJ1-2	-	CSASPRLTANYGYTF
TRBD1	14	TRBV2	TRBJ2-3	-	CASSVSTGEDTQYF
-	13	TRBV7-2	TRBJ1-1	many	CASSLQLNTEAFF
-	13	TRBV29-1	TRBJ2-2	few	CSARTDRTGELFF
-	14	TRBV29-1	TRBJ2-3	-	CSVEDAPSRDTQYF
-	12	TRBV29-1	TRBJ2-5	few	CSVDRIQETQYF
-	11	TRBV7-2	TRBJ2-1	-	CASSLISGLFF
-	16	TRBV5-5	TRBJ2-2	-	CASSFAGHRNTGELFF
TRBD1	14	TRBV7-9	TRBJ1-2	-	CASSWGDSHYGYTF
TRBD1	14	TRBV7-3	TRBJ2-1	few	CASSSGTAPLKQFF
-	12	TRBV29-1	TRBJ1-1	few	CSVEDRDREAFF
-	12	TRBV25-1	TRBJ2-1	-	CASSKQGNEQFF
-	13	TRBV18	TRBJ1-2	few	CASSREGHYGYTF
-	14	TRBV19	TRBJ2-7	-	CASSPTGRTYEQYF
-	14	TRBV4-2	TRBJ2-2	-	CASSPSNDVGELFF
-	12	TRBV2	TRBJ2-1	-	CASKGSYNEQFF
TRBD1	13	TRBV20-1	TRBJ2-2	-	CSQGQANTGELFF
TRBD1	14	TRBV5-1	TRBJ1-2	-	CASQNRGGTDGYTF
-	13	TRBV16	TRBJ1-1	-	CASGDGQNTEAFF
-	15	TRBV10-3	TRBJ2-1	-	CAISALGSGYNEQFF
-	13	TRBV7-6	TRBJ1-4	many	CASSTPNQWGLFF
-	12	TRBV3-1	TRBJ2-7	-	CASSQGLSEQYF